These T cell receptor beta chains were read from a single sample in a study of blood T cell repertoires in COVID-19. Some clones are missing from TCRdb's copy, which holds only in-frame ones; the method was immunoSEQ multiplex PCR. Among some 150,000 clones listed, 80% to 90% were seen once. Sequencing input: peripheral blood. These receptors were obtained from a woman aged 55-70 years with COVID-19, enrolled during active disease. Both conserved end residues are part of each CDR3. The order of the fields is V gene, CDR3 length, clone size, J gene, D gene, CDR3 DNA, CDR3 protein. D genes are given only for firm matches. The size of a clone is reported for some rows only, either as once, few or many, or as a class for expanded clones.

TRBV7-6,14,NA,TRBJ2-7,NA,TGTGCCAGCAGCTTAACGCAGGGGTTGGGCGAGCAGTACTTC,CASSLTQGLGEQYF
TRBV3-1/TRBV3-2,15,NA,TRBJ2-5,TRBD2,TGTGCCAGCAGCTTCACTAGCGGGGGGGAGGAGACCCAGTACTTC,CASSFTSGGEETQYF
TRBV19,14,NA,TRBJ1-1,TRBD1,TGTGCCAGTAGTATCCCCGGGACAGCGACTGAAGCTTTCTTT,CASSIPGTATEAFF
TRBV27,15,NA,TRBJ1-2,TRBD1,TGTGCCAGCAGCCACAGGGGCCTTGGTGACTATGGCTACACCTTC,CASSHRGLGDYGYTF
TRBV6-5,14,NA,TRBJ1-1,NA,TGTGCCAGCAGTCAACAGGGATTGAACACTGAAGCTTTCTTT,CASSQQGLNTEAFF
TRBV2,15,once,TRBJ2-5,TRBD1,TGTGCCAGCAGTGGAAGGACAGGGGGCGTTGAGACCCAGTACTTC,CASSGRTGGVETQYF
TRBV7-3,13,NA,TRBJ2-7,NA,TGTGCCAGCAGCTTGGTATTGGAGGGCGAGCAGTACTTC,CASSLVLEGEQYF
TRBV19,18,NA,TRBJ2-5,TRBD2,TGTGCCAGTAGTCTTCAGCCGACTAGCGGGGGGGCCCAAGAGACCCAGTACTTC,CASSLQPTSGGAQETQYF
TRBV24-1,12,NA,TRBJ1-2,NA,TGTGCCACCTACGCAGTTAACTATGGCTACACCTTC,CATYAVNYGYTF
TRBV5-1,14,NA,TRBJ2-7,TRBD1,TGCGCCAGCAGCTTGGCCGGGACAGGGGACGAGCAGTACTTC,CASSLAGTGDEQYF
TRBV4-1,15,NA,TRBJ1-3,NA,TGCGCCAGCAGCCCCGACACGAACTCTGGAAACACCATATATTTT,CASSPDTNSGNTIYF
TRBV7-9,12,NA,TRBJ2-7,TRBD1,TGTGCCAGCGGCAGGGGGCACTACGAGCAGTACTTC,CASGRGHYEQYF
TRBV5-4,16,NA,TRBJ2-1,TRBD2,TGTGCCAGCAGCCCAACGACTAGCGCCCCTGAGGGTGAGCAGTTCTTC,CASSPTTSAPEGEQFF
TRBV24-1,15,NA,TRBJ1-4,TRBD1,TGTGCCACCAGTGAACCCGGACAGGGAGACGAAAAACTGTTTTTT,CATSEPGQGDEKLFF
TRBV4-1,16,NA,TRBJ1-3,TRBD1,TGCGCCAGCAGCCAAGATCAAACAGGGGTTGGAAACACCATATATTTT,CASSQDQTGVGNTIYF
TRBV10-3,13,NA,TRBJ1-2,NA,TGTGCCATCACCGCGGGGACTAACTATGGCTACACCTTC,CAITAGTNYGYTF
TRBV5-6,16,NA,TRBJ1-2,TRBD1,TGTGCCAGCAGCTTGGAGCCCGGACAGGGGTATTATGGCTACACCTTC,CASSLEPGQGYYGYTF
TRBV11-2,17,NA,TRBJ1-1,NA,TGTGCCAGCAGCTTAGATTGGTTGCGGGGGCTAGGTGGTGAAGCTTTCTTT,CASSLDWLRGLGGEAFF
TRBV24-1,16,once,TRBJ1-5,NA,TGTGCCACCAGTCCATCGCCAGGGTATAGCAATCAGCCCCAGCATTTT,CATSPSPGYSNQPQHF
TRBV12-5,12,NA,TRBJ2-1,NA,TGTGCTAGTGGTCTCCTGAGCAATGAGCAGTTCTTC,CASGLLSNEQFF
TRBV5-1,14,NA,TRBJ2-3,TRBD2,TGCGCCAGCATGGAAAGCGGGGGTTCAGATACGCAGTATTTT,CASMESGGSDTQYF
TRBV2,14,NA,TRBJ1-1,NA,TGTGCCAGCAGTGACCAGGTAATGAATGATGAAGCTTTCTTT,CASSDQVMNDEAFF
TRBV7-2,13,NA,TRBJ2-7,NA,TGTGCCAGCAGCTCGGACAAAGCCTACGAGCAGTACTTC,CASSSDKAYEQYF
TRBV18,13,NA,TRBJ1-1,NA,TGTGCCAGCTCATTCGAGAGGGAGGCTGAAGCTTTCTTT,CASSFEREAEAFF
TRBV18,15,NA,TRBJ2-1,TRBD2,TGTGCCAGCTCACCACGGGCCAGCGGGGATGGAGAGCAGTTCTTC,CASSPRASGDGEQFF
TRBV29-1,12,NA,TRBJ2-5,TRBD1,TGCAGCGGAGACAGGGTACAAGAGACCCAGTACTTC,CSGDRVQETQYF
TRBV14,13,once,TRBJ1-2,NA,TGTGCCAGCAGCCAATCCGTTAACTATGGCTACACCTTC,CASSQSVNYGYTF
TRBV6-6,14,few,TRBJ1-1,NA,TGTGCCAGCAGTTACTCAGGGGGGGACGCTGAAGCTTTCTTT,CASSYSGGDAEAFF
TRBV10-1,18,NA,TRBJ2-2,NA,TGCGCCAGCAGCGGGTTTCGGCCGGGACACTCGAACACCGGGGAGCTGTTTTTT,CASSGFRPGHSNTGELFF
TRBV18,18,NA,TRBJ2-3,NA,TGTGCCAGCTCACCAATCTCCTCCAGCCAGGGGACATCGGATACGCAGTATTTT,CASSPISSSQGTSDTQYF
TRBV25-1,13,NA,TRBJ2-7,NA,TGTGCCAGCAGCCGACAGGTGGTAGGCGAGCAGTACTTC,CASSRQVVGEQYF
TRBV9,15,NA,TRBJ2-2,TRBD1,TGTGCCAGCAGCGGGGGGACAGCTCAAATGGGGGAGCTGTTTTTT,CASSGGTAQMGELFF
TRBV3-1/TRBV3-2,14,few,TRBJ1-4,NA,TGTGCCAGCAGCCAAGATGCGGACACTGAAAAACTGTTTTTT,CASSQDADTEKLFF
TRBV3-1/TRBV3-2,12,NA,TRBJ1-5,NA,TGTGCCAGCAGTCCCGCAGGCCAGCCCCAGCATTTT,CASSPAGQPQHF
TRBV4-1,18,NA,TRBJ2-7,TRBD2,TGCGCCAGCAGCCAAGTATTCGGCGGGGAGGGAAATCCCTACGAGCAGTACTTC,CASSQVFGGEGNPYEQYF
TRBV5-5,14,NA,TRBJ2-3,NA,TGTGCCAGCAGCTTCGGCGGAAACTCAGATACGCAGTATTTT,CASSFGGNSDTQYF
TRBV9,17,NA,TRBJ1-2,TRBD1,TGTGCCAGCAGCGGGAGGGGACAGGGGTTCAATCCCTATGGCTACACCTTC,CASSGRGQGFNPYGYTF
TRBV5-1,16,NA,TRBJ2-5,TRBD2,TGCGCCAGCAGCTTGGCGCTAGCGGGGGGGCCGGAGACCCAGTACTTC,CASSLALAGGPETQYF
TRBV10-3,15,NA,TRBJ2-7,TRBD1,TGTGCCATCAGGGACAGGGGACCCAATTACTACGAGCAGTACTTC,CAIRDRGPNYYEQYF
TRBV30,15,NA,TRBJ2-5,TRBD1,TGTGCCTGGACCGGATCTACAGGGGCCCAAGAGACCCAGTACTTC,CAWTGSTGAQETQYF
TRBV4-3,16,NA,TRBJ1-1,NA,TGCGCCAGCAGCCAAACTGGGGGGGCCTGGGACACTGAAGCTTTCTTT,CASSQTGGAWDTEAFF
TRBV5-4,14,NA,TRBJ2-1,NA,TGTGCCAGCAGCTTGGAGGCTAGTTATGGTGAGCAGTTCTTC,CASSLEASYGEQFF
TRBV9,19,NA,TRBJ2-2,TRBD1,TGTGCCAGCAGCGTAACGACAGGGGCCCGTTTAGGTTGGACCGGGGAGCTGTTTTTT,CASSVTTGARLGWTGELFF
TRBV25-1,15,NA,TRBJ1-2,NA,TGTGCCAGCAGTGAAGCCGGCAGGAGAGGGTCAGGCTACACCTTC,CASSEAGRRGSGYTF
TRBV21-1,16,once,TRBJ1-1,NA,TGTGCCAGCAGCAATCGATCTTTAGGACAGAACACTGAAGCTTTCTTT,CASSNRSLGQNTEAFF
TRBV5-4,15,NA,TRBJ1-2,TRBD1,TGTGCCAGCAGCGACAGGGGACAGGCGGATTATGGCTACACCTTC,CASSDRGQADYGYTF
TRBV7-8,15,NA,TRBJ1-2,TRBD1,TGTGCCAGCAGCTCCGAGGACAGGGACAGGGATGGCTACACCTTC,CASSSEDRDRDGYTF
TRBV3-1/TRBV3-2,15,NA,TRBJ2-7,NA,TGTGCCAGCAGCCGCCCGTCCGGGGGCTCCTACGAGCAGTACTTC,CASSRPSGGSYEQYF
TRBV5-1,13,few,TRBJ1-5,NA,TGCGCCAGCAGAATGGGCCTGAATCAGCCCCAGCATTTT,CASRMGLNQPQHF
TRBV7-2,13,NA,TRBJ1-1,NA,TGTGCCAGCAGCGTAGGGGATTTCGGGATTGCTTTCTTT,CASSVGDFGIAFF
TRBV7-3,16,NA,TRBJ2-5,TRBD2,TGTGCCAGCAGCCCCCGATTGAGCGGGGCGGGGGAGACCCAGTACTTC,CASSPRLSGAGETQYF